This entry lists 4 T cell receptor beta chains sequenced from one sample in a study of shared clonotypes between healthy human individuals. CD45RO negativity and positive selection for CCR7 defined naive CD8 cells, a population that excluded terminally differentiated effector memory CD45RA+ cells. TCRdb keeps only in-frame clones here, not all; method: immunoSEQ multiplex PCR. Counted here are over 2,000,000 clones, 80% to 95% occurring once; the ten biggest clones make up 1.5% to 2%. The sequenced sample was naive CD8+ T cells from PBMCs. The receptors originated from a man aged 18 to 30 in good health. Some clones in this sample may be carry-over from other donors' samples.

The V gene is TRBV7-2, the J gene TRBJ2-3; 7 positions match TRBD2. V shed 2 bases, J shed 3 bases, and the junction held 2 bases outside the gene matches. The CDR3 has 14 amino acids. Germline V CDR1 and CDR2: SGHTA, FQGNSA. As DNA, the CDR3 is TGTGCCAGCAGCTTAAACGGGAGGACAGATACGCAGTATTTT. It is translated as CASSLNGRTDTQYF.

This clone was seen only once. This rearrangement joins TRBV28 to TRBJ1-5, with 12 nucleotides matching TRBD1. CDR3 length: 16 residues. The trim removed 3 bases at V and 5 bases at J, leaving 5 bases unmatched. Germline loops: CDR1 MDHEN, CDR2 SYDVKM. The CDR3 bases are TGTGCCAGCAGTTTTATAGGGACAGGGGGCGATCAGCCCCAGCATTTT. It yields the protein CASSFIGTGGDQPQHF.

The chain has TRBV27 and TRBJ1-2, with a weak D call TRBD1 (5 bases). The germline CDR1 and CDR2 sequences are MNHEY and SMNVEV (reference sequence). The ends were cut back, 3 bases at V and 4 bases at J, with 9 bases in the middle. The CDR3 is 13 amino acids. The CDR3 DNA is TGTGCCAGCAGTTTTTACAGGAGCTATGGCTACACCTTC. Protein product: CASSFYRSYGYTF.

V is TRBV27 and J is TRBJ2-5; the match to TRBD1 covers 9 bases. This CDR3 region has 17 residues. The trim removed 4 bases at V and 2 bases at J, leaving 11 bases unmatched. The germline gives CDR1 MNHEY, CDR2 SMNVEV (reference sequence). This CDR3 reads CASSYLPLGQGQETQYF. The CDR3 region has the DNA TGTGCCAGCAGTTATCTCCCCCTAGGACAGGGGCAAGAGACCCAGTACTTC.